The present T cell receptor (beta chain) was sequenced within a study of blood T cell repertoires in COVID-19. Clones were sequenced by immunoSEQ multiplex PCR, and TCRdb holds only the in-frame ones, with some missing. Altogether some 150,000 clones are present, 70% to 85% being singletons, with the ten largest covering approximately 30%. V shed 4 bases, J shed 3 bases, and the junction held 3 bases outside the gene matches. CDR3 size: 13 residues. The germline V gene has CDR1 SNHLY and CDR2 FYNNEI. The sequenced sample was peripheral blood. The sequence was obtained from a woman aged 60-75 years with acute or convalescent COVID-19. V gene TRBV2 combines with J gene TRBJ2-7; TRBD1 aligns across 7 bases. As DNA, the CDR3 is TGTGCCAGCAGTGTTGACAGGGACTACGAGCAGTACTTC. Translation gives CASSVDRDYEQYF.